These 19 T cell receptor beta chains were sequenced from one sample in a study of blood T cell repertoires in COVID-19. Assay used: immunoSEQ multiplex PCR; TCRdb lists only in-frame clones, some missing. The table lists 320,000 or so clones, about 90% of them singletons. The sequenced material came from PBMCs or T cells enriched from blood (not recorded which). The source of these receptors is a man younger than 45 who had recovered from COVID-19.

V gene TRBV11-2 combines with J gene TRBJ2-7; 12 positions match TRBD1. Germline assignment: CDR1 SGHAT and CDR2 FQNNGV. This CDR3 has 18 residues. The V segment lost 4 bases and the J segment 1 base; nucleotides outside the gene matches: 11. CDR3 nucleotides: TGTGCCAGCAGCTCTGGGACAGGGGGCAGGAAAAGATCCTACGAGCAGTACTTC. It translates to CASSSGTGGRKRSYEQYF.

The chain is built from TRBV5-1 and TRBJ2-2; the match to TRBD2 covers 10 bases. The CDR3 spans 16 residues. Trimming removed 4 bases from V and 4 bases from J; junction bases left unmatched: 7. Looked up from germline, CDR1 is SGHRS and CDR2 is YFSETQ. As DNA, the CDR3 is TGCGCCAGCAGCCCGTCCAGCGGGGGGGTCACCGGGGAGCTGTTTTTT. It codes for CASSPSSGGVTGELFF.

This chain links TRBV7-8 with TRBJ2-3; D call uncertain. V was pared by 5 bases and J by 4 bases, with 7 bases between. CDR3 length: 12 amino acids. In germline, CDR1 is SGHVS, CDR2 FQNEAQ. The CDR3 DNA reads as TGTGCCAGCAGCCCCAGCGCAGATACGCAGTATTTT. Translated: CASSPSADTQYF.

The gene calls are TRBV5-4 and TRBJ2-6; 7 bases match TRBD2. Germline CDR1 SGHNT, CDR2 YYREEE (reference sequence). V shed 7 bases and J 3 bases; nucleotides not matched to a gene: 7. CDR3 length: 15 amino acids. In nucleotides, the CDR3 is TGTGCCAGCGGACCGGGGGGAGTTGGGGCCAACGTCCTGACTTTC. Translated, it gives CASGPGGVGANVLTF.

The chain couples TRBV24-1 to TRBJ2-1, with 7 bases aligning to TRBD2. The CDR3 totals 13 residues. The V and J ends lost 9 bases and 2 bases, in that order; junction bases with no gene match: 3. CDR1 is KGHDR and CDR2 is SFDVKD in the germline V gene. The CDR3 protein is CATGLEAYNEQFF. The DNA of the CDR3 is TGTGCCACCGGACTAGAGGCCTACAATGAGCAGTTCTTC.

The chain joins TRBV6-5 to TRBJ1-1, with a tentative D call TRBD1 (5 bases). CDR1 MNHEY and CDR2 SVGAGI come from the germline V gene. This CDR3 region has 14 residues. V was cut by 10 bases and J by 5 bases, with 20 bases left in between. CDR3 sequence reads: CATRVHTGATEAFF. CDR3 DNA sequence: TGTGCCACCCGGGTTCATACAGGAGCAACTGAAGCTTTCTTT.

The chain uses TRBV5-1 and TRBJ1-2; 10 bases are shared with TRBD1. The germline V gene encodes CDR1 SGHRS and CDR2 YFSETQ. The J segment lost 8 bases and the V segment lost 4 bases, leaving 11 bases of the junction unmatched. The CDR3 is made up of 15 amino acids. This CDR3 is CASSPRQGAVLGYTF. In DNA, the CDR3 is TGCGCCAGCAGCCCGCGACAGGGGGCGGTTCTCGGCTACACCTTC.

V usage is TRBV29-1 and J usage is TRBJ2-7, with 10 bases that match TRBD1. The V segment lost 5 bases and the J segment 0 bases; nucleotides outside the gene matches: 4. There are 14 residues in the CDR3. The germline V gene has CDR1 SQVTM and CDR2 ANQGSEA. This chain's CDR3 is CSVFDRGHSYEQYF. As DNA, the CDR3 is TGCAGCGTTTTCGACAGGGGGCACTCCTACGAGCAGTACTTC.

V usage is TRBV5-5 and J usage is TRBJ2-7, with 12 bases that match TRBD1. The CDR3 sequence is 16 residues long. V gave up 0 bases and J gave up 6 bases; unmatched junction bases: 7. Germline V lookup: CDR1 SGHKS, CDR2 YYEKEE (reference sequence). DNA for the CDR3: TGTGCCAGCAGCTTGGGACAGGGACAGGGGGCTGTCGAGCAGTACTTC. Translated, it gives CASSLGQGQGAVEQYF.

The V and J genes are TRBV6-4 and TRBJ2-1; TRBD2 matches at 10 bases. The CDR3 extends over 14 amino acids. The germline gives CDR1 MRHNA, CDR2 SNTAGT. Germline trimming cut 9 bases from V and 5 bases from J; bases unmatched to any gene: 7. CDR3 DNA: TGTGCCAGTAAGCGGGGGGGCCGGGACAATGAGCAGTTCTTC. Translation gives CASKRGGRDNEQFF.

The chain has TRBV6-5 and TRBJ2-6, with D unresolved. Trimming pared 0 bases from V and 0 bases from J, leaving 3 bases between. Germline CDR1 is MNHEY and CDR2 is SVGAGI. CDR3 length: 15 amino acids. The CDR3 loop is CASSYSRSGANVLTF. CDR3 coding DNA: TGTGCCAGCAGTTACTCCCGCTCTGGGGCCAACGTCCTGACTTTC.

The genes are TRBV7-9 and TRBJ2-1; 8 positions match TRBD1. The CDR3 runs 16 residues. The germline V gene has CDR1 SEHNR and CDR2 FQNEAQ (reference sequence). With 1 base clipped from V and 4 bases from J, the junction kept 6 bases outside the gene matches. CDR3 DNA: TGTGCCAGCAGCTTAGTTGTGACAGGGGAATACAATGAGCAGTTCTTC. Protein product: CASSLVVTGEYNEQFF.

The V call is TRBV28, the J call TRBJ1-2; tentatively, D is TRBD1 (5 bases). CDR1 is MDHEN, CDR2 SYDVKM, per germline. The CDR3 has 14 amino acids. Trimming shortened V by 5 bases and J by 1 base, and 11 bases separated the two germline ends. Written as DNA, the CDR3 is TGTGCCAGCAGTATCTCGACAGTTAACTATGGCTACACCTTC. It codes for CASSISTVNYGYTF.

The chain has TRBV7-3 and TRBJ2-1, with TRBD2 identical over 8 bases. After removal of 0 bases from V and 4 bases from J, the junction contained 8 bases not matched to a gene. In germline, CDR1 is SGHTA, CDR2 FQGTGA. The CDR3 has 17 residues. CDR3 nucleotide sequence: TGTGCCAGCAGCTTAACGGGTAGCGGGGTGGTTTACAATGAGCAGTTCTTC. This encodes CASSLTGSGVVYNEQFF.

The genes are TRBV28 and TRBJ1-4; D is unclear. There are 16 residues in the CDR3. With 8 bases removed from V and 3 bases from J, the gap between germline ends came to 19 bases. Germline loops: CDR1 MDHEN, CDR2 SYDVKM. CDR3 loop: CASLPAGRESNEKLFF. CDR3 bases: TGTGCCAGCCTCCCAGCTGGGAGGGAGTCTAATGAAAAACTGTTTTTT. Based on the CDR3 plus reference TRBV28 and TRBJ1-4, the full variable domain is DVKVTQSSRYLVKRTGEKVFLECVQDMDHENMFWYRQDPGLGLRLIYFSYDVKMKEKGDIPEGYSVSREKKERFSLILESASTNQTSMYLCASLPAGRESNEKLFFGSGTQLSVL.

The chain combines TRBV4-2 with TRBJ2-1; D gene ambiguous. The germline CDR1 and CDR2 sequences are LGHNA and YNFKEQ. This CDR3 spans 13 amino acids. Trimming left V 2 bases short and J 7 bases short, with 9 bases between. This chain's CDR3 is CASSQSLQNEQFF. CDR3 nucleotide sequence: TGTGCCAGCAGCCAATCCCTCCAGAATGAGCAGTTCTTC.

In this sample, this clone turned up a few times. CDR3 in amino acids: CASRISGTARPDGYTF. CDR3 coding DNA: TGCGCCAGCAGGATATCAGGGACAGCCCGCCCTGATGGCTACACCTTC. This sequence joins TRBV10-1 and TRBJ1-2; 7 bases are a match to TRBD1. Germline lookup yields CDR1 WNHNN and CDR2 SYGVQD (reference sequence). The CDR3 extends over 16 amino acids. Losses at the gene ends were 6 bases for V and 6 bases for J; bases not matched to a gene: 16.

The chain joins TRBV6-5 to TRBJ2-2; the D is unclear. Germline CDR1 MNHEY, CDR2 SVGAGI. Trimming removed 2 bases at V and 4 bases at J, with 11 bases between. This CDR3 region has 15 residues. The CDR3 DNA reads TGTGCCAGCAGTTACACCCCCCTACTCACCGGGGAGCTGTTTTTT. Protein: CASSYTPLLTGELFF.

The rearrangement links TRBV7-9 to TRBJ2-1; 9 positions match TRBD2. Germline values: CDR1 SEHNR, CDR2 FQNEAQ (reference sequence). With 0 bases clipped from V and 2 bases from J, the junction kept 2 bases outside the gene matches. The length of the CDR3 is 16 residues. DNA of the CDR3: TGTGCCAGCAGCTTAGCTCTAGCGGGGACCTACAATGAGCAGTTCTTC. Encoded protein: CASSLALAGTYNEQFF.